This T cell receptor (beta chain) was recorded in a study of blood T cell repertoires in COVID-19. Method: immunoSEQ multiplex PCR; TCRdb's copy keeps in-frame clones and lacks some. The data hold 200,000 to 250,000 clones, with roughly 85% observed a single time. This clone was seen a few times. The germline CDR1 and CDR2 sequences are SGHNT and YYREEE (reference sequence). This CDR3 region has 15 residues. The V end was cut by 5 bases, the J end by 0 bases, with 11 bases between. The sequence derives from a man aged 18 to 29 with active or convalescent COVID-19. The sequenced sample was peripheral blood. This rearrangement joins TRBV5-4 to TRBJ2-2, with D perhaps TRBD1 (6 bases). CDR3 residues: CASRKGHTNTGELFF. CDR3 in DNA: TGTGCCAGCAGAAAGGGACACACGAACACCGGGGAGCTGTTTTTT.